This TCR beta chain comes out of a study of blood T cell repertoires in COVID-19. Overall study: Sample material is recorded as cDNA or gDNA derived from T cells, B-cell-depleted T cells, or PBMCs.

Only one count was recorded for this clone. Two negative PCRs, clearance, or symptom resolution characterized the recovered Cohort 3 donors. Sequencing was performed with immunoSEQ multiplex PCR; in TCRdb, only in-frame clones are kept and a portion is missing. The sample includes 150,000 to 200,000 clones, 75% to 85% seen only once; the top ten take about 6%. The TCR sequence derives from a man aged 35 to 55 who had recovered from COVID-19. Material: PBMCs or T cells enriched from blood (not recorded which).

The CDR3 loop reads CATSREGRANGYTF. The CDR3 region has the DNA TGTGCCACCAGCAGAGAAGGCAGGGCTAACGGCTACACCTTC. V is TRBV15 and J is TRBJ1-2, with D perhaps matching TRBD1 (5 bases). Germline CDR1 LNHNV, CDR2 YYDKDF (reference sequence). This CDR3 is built from 14 residues. V was trimmed by 0 bases and J by 8 bases, leaving 13 bases between them.